This T cell receptor beta chain is from a study of early T cells in non-severe SARS-CoV-2 infection. Across the whole study: The input, bulk RNA from unsorted whole blood, was sequenced, and chains were unpaired.

Trimming removed 3 bases from V and 1 base from J, with 10 bases in between. Germline values: CDR1 SGHRS, CDR2 YFSETQ. This CDR3 has 15 amino acids. Points from the study as a whole: A preference for anti-spike CD8 responses marked VDJdb matching, which missed private and CD4 specificities.

This clonotype was observed at least ten times. What it recognizes is unknown. Unique molecular identifiers were attached to individual cDNA molecules. In TCRdb, the 5' RACE reads were re-called with MiXCR into one record per CDR3 protein. Here the sample spans 37,000 or so distinct CDR3 sequences, about 6% being singletons. The sequenced sample consisted of whole blood. The chain joins TRBV5-1 to TRBJ1-4, with D tentatively TRBD1 (5 bases). The clonotype comes from an adult who was a healthcare worker with PCR-confirmed SARS-CoV-2 infection or an uninfected control (not recorded which). The CDR3, as DNA: TGCGCCAGCAGCTCTTCAGGGAGAACTAATGAAAAACTGTTTTTT. Protein: CASSSSGRTNEKLFF.